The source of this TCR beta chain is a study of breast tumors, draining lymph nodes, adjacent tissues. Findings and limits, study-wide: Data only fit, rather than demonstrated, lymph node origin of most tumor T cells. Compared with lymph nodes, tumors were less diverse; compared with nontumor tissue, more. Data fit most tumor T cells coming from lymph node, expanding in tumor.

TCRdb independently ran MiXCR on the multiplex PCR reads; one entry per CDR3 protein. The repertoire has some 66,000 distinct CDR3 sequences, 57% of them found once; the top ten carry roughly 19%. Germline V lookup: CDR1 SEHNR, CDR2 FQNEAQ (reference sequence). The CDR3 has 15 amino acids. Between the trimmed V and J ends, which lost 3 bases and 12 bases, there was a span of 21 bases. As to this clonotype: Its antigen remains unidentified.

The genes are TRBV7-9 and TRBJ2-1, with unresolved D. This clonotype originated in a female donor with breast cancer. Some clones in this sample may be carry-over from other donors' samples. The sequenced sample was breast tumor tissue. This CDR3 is CASSFGSIVPDTQFF. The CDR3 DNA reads TGTGCCAGCAGCTTTGGGTCCATCGTCCCCGATACGCAGTTCTTC.